A selection of T cell receptor beta chains follows, all from one sample in a study of blood T cell repertoires in COVID-19. Here immunoSEQ multiplex PCR was the method, and the copy in TCRdb shows in-frame clones only, minus some. This sample yields 250,000 to 350,000 clones, of which 65% to 85% are seen a single time; about 1.5% belongs to the top ten. Input material: peripheral blood. The receptors were gathered from a human donor with COVID-19, enrolled during active disease. The donor label of this sample is uncertain. Both conserved end residues are part of each CDR3. D genes are given only for firm matches. Only some rows state a clone size, as once, few, many or a class for expanded clones.

J: TRBJ2-7; V: TRBV5-8; D: TRBD1; length: 17; size: .; DNA: TGTGCCAGCAGCCGCAACAGGGGTCGATCCCTCGACTACGAGCAGTACTTC; CDR3: CASSRNRGRSLDYEQYF
J: TRBJ2-7; V: TRBV6-5; D: TRBD2; length: 13; size: once; DNA: TGTGCCAGCGGTACTAGCGCCACCTACGAGCAGTACTTC; CDR3: CASGTSATYEQYF
J: TRBJ1-5; V: TRBV19; D: TRBD1; length: 15; size: .; DNA: TGTGCCAGTAGTGGGGACAGGGCTAGCAATCAGCCCCAGCATTTT; CDR3: CASSGDRASNQPQHF
J: TRBJ1-5; V: TRBV28; D: .; length: 11; size: .; DNA: TGTGCCAGCAGTTCACGGCAGCCCCAGCATTTT; CDR3: CASSSRQPQHF
J: TRBJ1-6; V: TRBV7-2; D: .; length: 16; size: .; DNA: TGTGCCAGCAGCCGCGAGGGGGGGGTTAATAATTCACCCCTCCACTTT; CDR3: CASSREGGVNNSPLHF
J: TRBJ2-1; V: TRBV19; D: TRBD1; length: 15; size: .; DNA: TGTGCCAGTAGTTTGGGACAGGGCGAATGGAATGAGCAGTTCTTC; CDR3: CASSLGQGEWNEQFF
J: TRBJ1-2; V: TRBV5-8; D: .; length: 15; size: .; DNA: TGTGCCAGCAGCTCCCACCCGGGCGGGAACTATGGCTACACCTTC; CDR3: CASSSHPGGNYGYTF
J: TRBJ1-2; V: TRBV19; D: .; length: 16; size: once; DNA: TGTGCCAGTAGTGAGATAGGGGCGATGGATAACTATGGCTACACCTTC; CDR3: CASSEIGAMDNYGYTF
J: TRBJ1-1; V: TRBV28; D: .; length: 14; size: .; DNA: TGTGCCAGCAGTTTAGGACAGATGAACACTGAAGCTTTCTTT; CDR3: CASSLGQMNTEAFF
J: TRBJ1-1; V: TRBV29-1; D: TRBD1; length: 14; size: few; DNA: TGCAGCGTCCCCACAGGGGCAGGGGACACTGAAGCTTTCTTT; CDR3: CSVPTGAGDTEAFF
J: TRBJ1-4; V: TRBV2; D: .; length: 14; size: .; DNA: TGTGCCAGCAGTGTCGGAGGCTCTAATGAAAAACTGTTTTTT; CDR3: CASSVGGSNEKLFF
J: TRBJ1-4; V: TRBV5-4; D: TRBD1; length: 14; size: once; DNA: TGTGCCAGCAGCTTGGGACAGGGCAATGAAAAACTGTTTTTT; CDR3: CASSLGQGNEKLFF
J: TRBJ1-3; V: TRBV4-1; D: .; length: 14; size: medium-sized; DNA: TGCGCCAGCAGCCAAGACAACTCTGGAAACACCATATATTTT; CDR3: CASSQDNSGNTIYF
J: TRBJ2-7; V: TRBV9; D: .; length: 13; size: .; DNA: TGTGCCAGCAGCGTAACCTCTAGGGGCGAGCAGTACTTC; CDR3: CASSVTSRGEQYF
J: TRBJ2-7; V: TRBV5-6; D: .; length: 15; size: .; DNA: TGTGCCAGCAGCTTTCTTGGTAGCGGAGGCTACGAGCAGTACTTC; CDR3: CASSFLGSGGYEQYF
J: TRBJ1-6; V: TRBV28; D: TRBD1; length: 15; size: .; DNA: TGTGCCAGCAGTCTTAGGGGACAGGGGAATTCACCCCTCCACTTT; CDR3: CASSLRGQGNSPLHF
J: TRBJ2-7; V: TRBV28; D: TRBD2; length: 15; size: .; DNA: TGTGCCAGCAGTTTCGTGACTAGCGGGAGCTACGAGCAGTACTTC; CDR3: CASSFVTSGSYEQYF
J: TRBJ2-5; V: TRBV27; D: .; length: 11; size: few; DNA: TGTGCCAGCAGTTTTCGAGAGACCCAGTACTTC; CDR3: CASSFRETQYF
J: TRBJ2-1; V: TRBV7-9; D: .; length: 12; size: .; DNA: TGTGCCAGCAGCAATCCCTACGCCCCGCAGTTCTTC; CDR3: CASSNPYAPQFF
J: TRBJ1-4; V: TRBV20-1; D: TRBD1; length: 10; size: .; DNA: TGCAGTGCTGGGACAGGGAAACTGTTTTTT; CDR3: CSAGTGKLFF
J: TRBJ2-3; V: TRBV4-3; D: .; length: 20; size: .; DNA: TGCGCCAGCAGCCAAGATCAAGCTACAGGACCAAACACGGGGGCAGATACGCAGTATTTT; CDR3: CASSQDQATGPNTGADTQYF
J: TRBJ1-5; V: TRBV29-1; D: .; length: 13; size: .; DNA: TGCAGCGTTGGAGGGGGAACGAATCAGCCCCAGCATTTT; CDR3: CSVGGGTNQPQHF
J: TRBJ1-5; V: TRBV28; D: .; length: 14; size: .; DNA: TGTGCCAGCAGTTCTCCCTATGAGGCTCAGCCCCAGCATTTT; CDR3: CASSSPYEAQPQHF
J: TRBJ2-3; V: TRBV21-1; D: .; length: 18; size: .; DNA: TGTGCCAGCAGCAAGGCCTCCTCTAGAGAACGCCCCACAGATACGCAGTATTTT; CDR3: CASSKASSRERPTDTQYF
J: TRBJ1-3; V: TRBV9; D: .; length: 17; size: .; DNA: TGTGCCAGCAGTGCGGAACTAGGGGGTTTCTTTGGAAACACCATATATTTT; CDR3: CASSAELGGFFGNTIYF
J: TRBJ2-2; V: TRBV5-4; D: TRBD1; length: 15; size: .; DNA: TGTGCCAGCAGCTCCGGGACAGTCGCTATGGGGGAGCTGTTTTTT; CDR3: CASSSGTVAMGELFF
J: TRBJ1-1; V: TRBV5-5; D: .; length: 13; size: .; DNA: TGTGCCAGCAGCTTGACAGGGAACACTGAAGCTTTCTTT; CDR3: CASSLTGNTEAFF
J: TRBJ2-1; V: TRBV25-1; D: .; length: 14; size: .; DNA: TGTGCCAGCAGTGCGTTCGGGGAAAACAATGAGCAGTTCTTC; CDR3: CASSAFGENNEQFF
J: TRBJ1-1; V: TRBV27; D: .; length: 18; size: .; DNA: TGTGCCAGCAGTTTATCCCCTCTTTACAGGGTGGGGAACACTGAAGCTTTCTTT; CDR3: CASSLSPLYRVGNTEAFF
J: TRBJ2-7; V: TRBV14; D: TRBD2; length: 16; size: .; DNA: TGTGCCAGCAGCCGGTTAGCGGGAGTGTGGTCCTACGAGCAGTACTTC; CDR3: CASSRLAGVWSYEQYF
J: TRBJ2-3; V: TRBV5-1; D: .; length: 14; size: .; DNA: TGCGCCAGCCGGACAGCCACTGAGGCAGATACGCAGTATTTT; CDR3: CASRTATEADTQYF
J: TRBJ2-1; V: TRBV6-5; D: TRBD1; length: 16; size: few; DNA: TGTGCCAGCAGTTACTCCGACAGGGGCCCTTACAATGAGCAGTTCTTC; CDR3: CASSYSDRGPYNEQFF
J: TRBJ1-1; V: TRBV7-3; D: .; length: 14; size: .; DNA: TGTGCCAGCAGCCTCACCCCGGGGTTCGGATTGGCTTTCTTT; CDR3: CASSLTPGFGLAFF
J: TRBJ1-4; V: TRBV25-1; D: .; length: 12; size: .; DNA: TGTGCCAGCAGTGGGTTCGGGGAAAAACTGTTTTTT; CDR3: CASSGFGEKLFF
J: TRBJ1-5; V: TRBV14; D: .; length: 13; size: .; DNA: TGTGCCAGCAGCCAGGACTATAATCAGCCCCAGCATTTT; CDR3: CASSQDYNQPQHF
J: TRBJ2-5; V: TRBV11-2; D: .; length: 14; size: .; DNA: TGTGCCAGCAGCCAAGGGGTTGTAGGGGAGACCCAGTACTTC; CDR3: CASSQGVVGETQYF
J: TRBJ1-2; V: TRBV19; D: TRBD1; length: 14; size: .; DNA: TGTGCCAGTAGTCCCGGGACAGGGCACTATGGCTACACCTTC; CDR3: CASSPGTGHYGYTF